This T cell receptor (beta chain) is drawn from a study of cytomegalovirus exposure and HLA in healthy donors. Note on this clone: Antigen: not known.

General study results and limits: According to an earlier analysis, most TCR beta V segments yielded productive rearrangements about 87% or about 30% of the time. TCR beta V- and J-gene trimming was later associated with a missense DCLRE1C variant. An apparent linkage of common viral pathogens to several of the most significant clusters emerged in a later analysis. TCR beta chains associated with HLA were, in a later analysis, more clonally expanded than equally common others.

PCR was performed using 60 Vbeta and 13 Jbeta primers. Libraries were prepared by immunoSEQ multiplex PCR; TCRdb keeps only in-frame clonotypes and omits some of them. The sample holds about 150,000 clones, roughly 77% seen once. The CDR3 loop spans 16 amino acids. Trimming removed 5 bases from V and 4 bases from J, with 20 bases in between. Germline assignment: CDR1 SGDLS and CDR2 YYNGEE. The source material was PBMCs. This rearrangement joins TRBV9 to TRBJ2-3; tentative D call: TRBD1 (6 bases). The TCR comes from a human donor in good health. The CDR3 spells CASRAPGQGSADTQYF. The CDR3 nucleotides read TGTGCCAGCAGGGCCCCCGGGCAGGGGAGCGCAGATACGCAGTATTTT.